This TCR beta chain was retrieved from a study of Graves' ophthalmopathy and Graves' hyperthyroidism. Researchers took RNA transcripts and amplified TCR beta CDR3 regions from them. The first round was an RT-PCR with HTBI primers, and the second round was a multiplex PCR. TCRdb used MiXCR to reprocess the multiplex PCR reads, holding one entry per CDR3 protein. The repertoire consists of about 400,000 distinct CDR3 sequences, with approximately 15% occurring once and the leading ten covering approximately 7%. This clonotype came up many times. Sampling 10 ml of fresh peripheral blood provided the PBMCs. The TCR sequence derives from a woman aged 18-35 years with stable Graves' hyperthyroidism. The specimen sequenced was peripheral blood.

The CDR3 DNA is TGCAGTGCTAGAGATTACGGGACAGAGTATGGCTACACCTTC. Translation gives CSARDYGTEYGYTF. The genes are TRBV20-1 and TRBJ1-2; 7 bases agree with TRBD1. This CDR3 is 14 amino acids long. Germline V lookup: CDR1 DFQATT, CDR2 SNEGSKA (reference sequence). Unmatched junction bases numbered 6, after V lost 0 bases and J lost 5 bases.